This T cell receptor (beta chain) was profiled in a study of vaccination and CD4 T cells after COVID-19. About the research overall: Overlapping spike peptides from SARS-CoV-2, HCoV-NL63, HCoV-OC43 and HCoV-229E served to stimulate the cells.

This clonotype occurred a few times. What it recognizes is unknown. Sequencing of cultured CD4+ T cell DNA used the Oncomine TCR Beta short-read assay. TCRdb independently ran MiXCR on the PCR reads; one entry per CDR3 protein. The repertoire holds more than 8,500 distinct CDR3 sequences, around 50% seen once, with 20% to 25% in the top ten. Points from the study as a whole: Vaccine-specific clones numbering 304 of 307 showed spike mono-reactivity in convalescent patients.

The treatment was: approximately 9-day PBMC culture with coronavirus spike peptide pools or control peptides (ViraFEST assay). From the unexposed donor, CD4+ T cells were collected ahead of the COVID-19 pandemic (2011-2018). ViraFEST relied on peptide pools to expand antigen-specific T cells; the TCRs were sequenced afterward. Culture of fewer than 2.5 million PBMCs per well took place with around 10 IU/ml IL-2 and 10 ug/ml peptide pools. The clonotype was recovered from a human donor in good health. The sample comprised CD4+ T cells from blood, cultured in vitro.

As DNA, the CDR3 is TGTGCCAGCAGCCTCGGGGGGCGCTATGGCTACACCTTC. Residues: CASSLGGRYGYTF. V gene TRBV6-2 or TRBV6-3 combines with J gene TRBJ1-2; possibly TRBD1 for D (6 bases). CDR3 length equals 13 residues. Germline lookup yields CDR1 MNHEY and CDR2 SVGEGT. Between the trimmed V and J ends, which lost 6 bases and 4 bases, there was a span of 12 bases.